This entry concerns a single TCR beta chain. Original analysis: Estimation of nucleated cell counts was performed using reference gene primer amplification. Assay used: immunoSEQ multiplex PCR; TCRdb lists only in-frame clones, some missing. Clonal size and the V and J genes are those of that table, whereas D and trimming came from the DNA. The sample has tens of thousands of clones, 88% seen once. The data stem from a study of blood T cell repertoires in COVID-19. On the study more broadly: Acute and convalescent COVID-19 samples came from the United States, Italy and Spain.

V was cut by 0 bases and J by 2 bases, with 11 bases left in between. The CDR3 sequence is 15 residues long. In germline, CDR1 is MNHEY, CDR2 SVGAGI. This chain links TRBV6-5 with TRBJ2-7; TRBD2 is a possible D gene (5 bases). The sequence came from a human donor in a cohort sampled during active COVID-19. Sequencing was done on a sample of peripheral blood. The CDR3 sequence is CASSYSGDGTYEQYF. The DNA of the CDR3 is TGTGCCAGCAGTTACTCGGGAGACGGAACCTACGAGCAGTACTTC.